This T cell receptor (beta chain) came from a study of human T cells and chemical hapten exposure. Study-level background: Patch tests applied 0.01% DPC to the upper back, read at 6 days. Study-level findings and limits: In the PT1 data, expanded TCR counts showed a positive correlation with patch test score.

This CDR3 has 15 amino acids. The V end lost 2 bases, the J end lost 4 bases, and 14 bases lay between the germline ends. Germline V lookup: CDR1 MDHEN, CDR2 SYDVKM. Time point given: patch test 3, about 24 weeks after DPC sensitization. Treatment here: therapeutic diphenylcyclopropenone sensitization with weekly scalp DPC. Separate cDNA molecules received unique molecular identifiers, which the library attached to them. Authors' analysis steps: With a range of about 23,224 to 750,000, the median per sample was 95,638 TCRs. In TCRdb, the RACE reads were re-called with MiXCR into one record per CDR3 protein. The V and J calls come from TCRdb's annotation, not from the publication. The sample has fewer than 100,000 distinct CDR3 sequences; roughly 11% are singletons. This clonotype was counted only a few times. Its antigen is not known.

The TCR was taken from a woman aged 25-40 years with alopecia areata. Some clones in this sample may be carry-over from other donors' samples. The rearrangement joins TRBV28 to TRBJ2-5, with D tentatively TRBD2 (7 bases). The specimen was whole blood, collected in connection with sensitization to the hapten diphenylcyclopropenone (DPC). The CDR3 spells CASSLPGGARETQYF. The CDR3, as DNA: TGTGCCAGCAGTTTACCTGGGGGGGCGAGAGAGACCCAGTACTTC.